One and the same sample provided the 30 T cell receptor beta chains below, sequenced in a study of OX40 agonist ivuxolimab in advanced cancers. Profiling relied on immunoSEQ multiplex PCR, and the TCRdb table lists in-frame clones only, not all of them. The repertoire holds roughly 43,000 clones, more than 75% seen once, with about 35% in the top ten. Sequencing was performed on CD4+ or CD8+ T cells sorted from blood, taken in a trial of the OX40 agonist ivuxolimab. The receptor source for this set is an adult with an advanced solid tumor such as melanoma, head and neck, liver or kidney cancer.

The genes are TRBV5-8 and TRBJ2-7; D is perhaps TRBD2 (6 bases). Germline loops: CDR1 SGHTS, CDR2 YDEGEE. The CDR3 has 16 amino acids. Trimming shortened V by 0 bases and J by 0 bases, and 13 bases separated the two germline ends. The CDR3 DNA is TGTGCCAGCAGCTTGGCCGGGGGACCTATCTCCTACGAGCAGTACTTC. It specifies CASSLAGGPISYEQYF. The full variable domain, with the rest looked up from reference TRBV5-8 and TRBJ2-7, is EAGVTQSPTHLIKTRGQQATLRCSPISGHTSVYWYQQALGLGLQFLLWYDEGEERNRGNFPPRFSGRQFPNYSSELNVNALELEDSALYLCASSLAGGPISYEQYFGPGTRLTVT.

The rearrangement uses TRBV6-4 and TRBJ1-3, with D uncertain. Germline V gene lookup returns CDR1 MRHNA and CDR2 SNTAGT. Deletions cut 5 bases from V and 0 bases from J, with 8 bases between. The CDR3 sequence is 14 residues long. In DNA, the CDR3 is TGTGCCAGCAGTTCCCTTGGCTCTGGAAACACCATATATTTT. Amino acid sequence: CASSSLGSGNTIYF.

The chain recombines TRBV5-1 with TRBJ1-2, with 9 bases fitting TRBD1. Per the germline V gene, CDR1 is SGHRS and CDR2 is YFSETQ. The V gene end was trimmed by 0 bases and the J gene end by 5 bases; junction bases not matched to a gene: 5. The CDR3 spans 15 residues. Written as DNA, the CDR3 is TGCGCCAGCAGCTTGGATCCACAGGGGGCGTATGGCTACACCTTC. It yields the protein CASSLDPQGAYGYTF.

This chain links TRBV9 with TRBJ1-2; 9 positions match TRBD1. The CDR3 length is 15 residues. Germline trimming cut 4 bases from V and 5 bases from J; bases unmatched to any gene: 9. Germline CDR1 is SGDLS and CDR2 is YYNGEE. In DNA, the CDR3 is TGTGCCAGCAGCCCAGGTACAGGGGGCGCTTATGGCTACACCTTC. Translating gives CASSPGTGGAYGYTF.

CDR3: CASSRGTGSSGANVLTF. CDR3 bases: TGCGCCAGCAGCCGCGGGACAGGGTCCTCTGGGGCCAACGTCCTGACTTTC. The chain has TRBV4-1 and TRBJ2-6, with TRBD1 matching over 9 bases. Per germline, CDR1 MGHRA and CDR2 YSYEKL. With 4 bases clipped from V and 0 bases from J, the junction kept 4 bases outside the gene matches. The CDR3 sequence is 17 residues long.

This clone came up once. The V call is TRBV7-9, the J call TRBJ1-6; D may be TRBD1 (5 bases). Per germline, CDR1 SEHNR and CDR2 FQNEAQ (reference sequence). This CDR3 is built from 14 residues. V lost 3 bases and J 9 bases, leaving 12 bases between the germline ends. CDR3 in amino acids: CASSLEGLGSPLHF. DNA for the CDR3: TGTGCCAGCAGCTTGGAGGGGCTAGGTTCACCCCTCCACTTT.

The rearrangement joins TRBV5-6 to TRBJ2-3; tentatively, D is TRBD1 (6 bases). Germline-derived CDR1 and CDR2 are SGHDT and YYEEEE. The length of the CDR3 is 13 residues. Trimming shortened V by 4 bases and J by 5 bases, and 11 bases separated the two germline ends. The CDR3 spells CASSPIGGDTQYF. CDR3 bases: TGTGCCAGCAGCCCGATAGGGGGAGATACGCAGTATTTT.

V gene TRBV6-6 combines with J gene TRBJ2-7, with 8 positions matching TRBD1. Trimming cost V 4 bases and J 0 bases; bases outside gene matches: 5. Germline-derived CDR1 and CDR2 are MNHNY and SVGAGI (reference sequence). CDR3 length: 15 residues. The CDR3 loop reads CASSSPGQDSYEQYF. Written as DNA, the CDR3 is TGTGCCAGCAGTTCCCCGGGACAGGACTCCTACGAGCAGTACTTC.

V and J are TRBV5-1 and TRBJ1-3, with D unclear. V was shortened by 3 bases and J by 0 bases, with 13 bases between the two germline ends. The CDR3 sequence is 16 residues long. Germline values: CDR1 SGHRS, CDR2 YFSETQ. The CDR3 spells CASSSALISSGNTIYF. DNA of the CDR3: TGCGCCAGCAGCTCTGCCCTAATTAGCTCTGGAAACACCATATATTTT.

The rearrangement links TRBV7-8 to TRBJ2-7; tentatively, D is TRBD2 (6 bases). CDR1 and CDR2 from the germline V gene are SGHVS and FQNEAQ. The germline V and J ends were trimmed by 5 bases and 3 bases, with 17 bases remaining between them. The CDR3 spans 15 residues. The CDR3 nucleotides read TGTGCCAGCAGCCCTCGGCGGGACTCCTTCTACGAGCAGTACTTC. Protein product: CASSPRRDSFYEQYF.

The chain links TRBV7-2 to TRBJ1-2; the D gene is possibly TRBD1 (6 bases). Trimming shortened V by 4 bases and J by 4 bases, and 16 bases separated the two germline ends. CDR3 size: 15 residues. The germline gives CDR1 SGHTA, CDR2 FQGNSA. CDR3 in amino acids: CASSWGAQGSYGYTF. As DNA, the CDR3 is TGTGCCAGCAGCTGGGGGGCACAGGGTTCCTATGGCTACACCTTC.

The CDR3 region is CASRRRLSDTQYF. The CDR3 DNA follows: TGTGCCAGCAGACGCCGCCTGTCAGATACGCAGTATTTT. The chain recombines TRBV28 with TRBJ2-3, with no clear D. Per germline, CDR1 MDHEN and CDR2 SYDVKM. V lost 6 bases and J 4 bases, leaving 11 bases between the germline ends. The CDR3 length is 13 residues.

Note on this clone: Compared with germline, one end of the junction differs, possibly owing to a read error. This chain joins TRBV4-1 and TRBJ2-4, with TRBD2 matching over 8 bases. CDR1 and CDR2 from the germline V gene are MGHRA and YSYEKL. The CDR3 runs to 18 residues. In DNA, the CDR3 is TGCGCCAGCAGCCATTCTTCCGCCCGTGGACTAGCCCAAAACATTCAGTACTTC. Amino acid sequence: CASSHSSARGLAQNIQYF.

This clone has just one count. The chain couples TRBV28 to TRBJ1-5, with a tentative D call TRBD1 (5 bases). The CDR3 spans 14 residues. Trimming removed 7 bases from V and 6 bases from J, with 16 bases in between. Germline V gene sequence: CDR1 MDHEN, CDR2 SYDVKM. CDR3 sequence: CASNLEGMGQPQHF. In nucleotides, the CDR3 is TGTGCCAGCAATCTAGAGGGGATGGGTCAGCCCCAGCATTTT.

DNA of the CDR3: TGTGCCAGCAGCGTAATGAGCGGGGGGGCTGGCGAGACCCAGTACTTC. Translating it yields CASSVMSGGAGETQYF. The chain uses TRBV9 and TRBJ2-5, with 10 bases lining up with TRBD2. The CDR3 spans 16 residues. Germline CDR1 is SGDLS and CDR2 is YYNGEE. V lost 1 base and J lost 5; bases outside the gene matches: 8. Supplemented by reference TRBV9 and TRBJ2-5, the full variable domain reads DSGVTQTPKHLITATGQRVTLRCSPRSGDLSVYWYQQSLDQGLQFLIQYYNGEERAKGNILERFSAQQFPDLHSELNLSSLELGDSALYFCASSVMSGGAGETQYFGPGTRLLVL.

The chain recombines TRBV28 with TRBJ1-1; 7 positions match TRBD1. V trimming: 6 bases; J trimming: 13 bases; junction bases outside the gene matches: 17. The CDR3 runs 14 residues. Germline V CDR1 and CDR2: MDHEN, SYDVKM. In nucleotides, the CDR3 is TGTGCCAGCAGGCCCTGGACAGGATCTAGGTTTGGTTTCTTT. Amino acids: CASRPWTGSRFGFF.

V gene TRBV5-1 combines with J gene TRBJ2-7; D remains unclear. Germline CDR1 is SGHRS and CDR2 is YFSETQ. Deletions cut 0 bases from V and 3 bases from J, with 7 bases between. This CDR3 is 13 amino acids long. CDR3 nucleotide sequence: TGCGCCAGCAGCTTGGCCAGAAGCTACGAGCAGTACTTC. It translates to CASSLARSYEQYF.

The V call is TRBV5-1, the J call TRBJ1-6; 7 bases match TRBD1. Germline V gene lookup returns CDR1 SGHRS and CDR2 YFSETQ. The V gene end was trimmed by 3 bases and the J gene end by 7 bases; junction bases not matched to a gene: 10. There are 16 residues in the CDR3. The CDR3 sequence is CASSSRPGGANSPLHF. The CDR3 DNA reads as TGCGCCAGCAGCTCCCGACCAGGGGGGGCGAATTCACCCCTCCACTTT.

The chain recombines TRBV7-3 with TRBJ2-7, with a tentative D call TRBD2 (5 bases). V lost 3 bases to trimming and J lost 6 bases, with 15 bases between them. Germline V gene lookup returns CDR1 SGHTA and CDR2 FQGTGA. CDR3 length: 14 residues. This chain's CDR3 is CASSFSEGPLEQYF. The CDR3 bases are TGTGCCAGCAGCTTCAGTGAGGGCCCCCTCGAGCAGTACTTC.

CDR3 residues: CASSRLTGDNSPLHF. In DNA, the CDR3 is TGTGCCAGCAGTAGATTGACAGGGGATAATTCACCCCTCCACTTT. The V and J genes are TRBV28 and TRBJ1-6, with 8 nucleotides matching TRBD1. The CDR3 consists of 15 residues. Germline-derived CDR1 and CDR2 are MDHEN and SYDVKM. J gave up 5 bases and V 5 bases, and 5 bases lay outside the gene matches.

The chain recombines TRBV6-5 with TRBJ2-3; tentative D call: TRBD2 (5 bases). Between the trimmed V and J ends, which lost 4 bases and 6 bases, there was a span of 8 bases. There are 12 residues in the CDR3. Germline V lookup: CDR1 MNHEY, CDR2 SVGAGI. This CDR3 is CASSSTGDTQYF. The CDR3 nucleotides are TGTGCCAGCAGTTCTACGGGGGATACGCAGTATTTT.

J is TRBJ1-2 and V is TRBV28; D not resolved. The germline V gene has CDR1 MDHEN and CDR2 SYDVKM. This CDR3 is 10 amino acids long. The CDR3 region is CAVWGYGYTF. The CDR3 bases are TGTGCGGTATGGGGCTATGGCTACACCTTC.

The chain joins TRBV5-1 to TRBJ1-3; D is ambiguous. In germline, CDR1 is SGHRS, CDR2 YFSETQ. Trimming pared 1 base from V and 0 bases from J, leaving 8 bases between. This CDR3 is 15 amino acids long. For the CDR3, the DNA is TGCGCCAGCAGCTTGAACACGTACTCTGGAAACACCATATATTTT. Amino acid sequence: CASSLNTYSGNTIYF.

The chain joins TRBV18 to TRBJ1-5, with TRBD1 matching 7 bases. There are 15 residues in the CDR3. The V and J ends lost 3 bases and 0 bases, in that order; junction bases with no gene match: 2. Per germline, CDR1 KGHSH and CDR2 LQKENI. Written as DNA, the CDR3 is TGTGCCAGCTCACCTGACAGGGTTAGCAATCAGCCCCAGCATTTT. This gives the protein CASSPDRVSNQPQHF.

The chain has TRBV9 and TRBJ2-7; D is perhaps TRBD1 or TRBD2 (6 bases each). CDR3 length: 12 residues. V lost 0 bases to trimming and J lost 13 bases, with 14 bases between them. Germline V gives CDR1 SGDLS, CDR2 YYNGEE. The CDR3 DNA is TGTGCCAGCAGCGTAGGGGAAGGGGGGCCCTACTTC. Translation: CASSVGEGGPYF.

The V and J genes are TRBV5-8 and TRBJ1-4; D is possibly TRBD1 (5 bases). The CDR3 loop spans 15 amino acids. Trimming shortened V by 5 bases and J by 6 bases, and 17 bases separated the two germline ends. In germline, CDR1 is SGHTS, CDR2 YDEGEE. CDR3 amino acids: CASRTRDLWDEKLFF. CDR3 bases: TGTGCCAGCAGGACCAGGGACCTCTGGGATGAAAAACTGTTTTTT.

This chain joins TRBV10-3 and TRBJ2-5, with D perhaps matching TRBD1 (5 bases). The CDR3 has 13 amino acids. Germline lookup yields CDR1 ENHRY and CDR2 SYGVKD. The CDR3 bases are TGTGCTGCCGGGCCGGCTAAGGGGGAGACCCAGTACTTC. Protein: CAAGPAKGETQYF.

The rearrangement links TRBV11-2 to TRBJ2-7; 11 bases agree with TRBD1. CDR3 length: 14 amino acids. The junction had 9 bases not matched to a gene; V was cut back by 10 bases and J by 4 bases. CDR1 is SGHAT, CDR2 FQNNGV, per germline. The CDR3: CATSLGQGVYEQYF. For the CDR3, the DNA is TGTGCCACTTCTTTGGGACAGGGGGTATACGAGCAGTACTTC.

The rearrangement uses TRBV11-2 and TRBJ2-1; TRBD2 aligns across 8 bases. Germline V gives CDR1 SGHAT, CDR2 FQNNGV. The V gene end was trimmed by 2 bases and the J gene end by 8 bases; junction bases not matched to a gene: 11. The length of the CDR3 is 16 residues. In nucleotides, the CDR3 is TGTGCCAGCAGCTTATATCTGAGCGGGAGCCGGGATGAGCAGTTCTTC. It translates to CASSLYLSGSRDEQFF.

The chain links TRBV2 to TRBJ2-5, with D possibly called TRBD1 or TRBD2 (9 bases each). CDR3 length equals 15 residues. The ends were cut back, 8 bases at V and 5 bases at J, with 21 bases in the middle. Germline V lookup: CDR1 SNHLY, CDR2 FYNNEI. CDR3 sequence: CASAEQGAGGETQYF. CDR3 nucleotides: TGTGCCAGCGCGGAACAGGGGGCGGGAGGGGAGACCCAGTACTTC. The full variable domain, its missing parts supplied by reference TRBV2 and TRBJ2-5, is EPEVTQTPSHQVTQMGQEVILRCVPISNHLYFYWYRQILGQKVEFLVSFYNNEISEKSEIFDDQFSVERPDGSNFTLKIRSTKLEDSAMYFCASAEQGAGGETQYFGPGTRLLVL.